Detailed here is one T cell receptor (beta chain). This entry is derived from a study of technical replicates of blood from several donors. The protocol was immunoSEQ multiplex PCR, while the TCRdb copy is restricted to in-frame clones and leaves out a portion. The sample lists 75,000 to 95,000 clones, just under 95% occurring once. Germline CDR1 GTSNPN, CDR2 SVGIG (reference sequence). The CDR3 extends over 13 amino acids. The germline V and J ends were trimmed by 3 bases and 2 bases, with 9 bases remaining between them. The origin of this receptor is a human donor in good health. The rearrangement uses TRBV30 and TRBJ2-3; D may be TRBD2 (6 bases). The sequencing input was T cells isolated from PBMCs. The CDR3 DNA follows: TGTGCCTGGAGGGGGGAGGCCACAGATACGCAGTATTTT. This codes for CAWRGEATDTQYF.